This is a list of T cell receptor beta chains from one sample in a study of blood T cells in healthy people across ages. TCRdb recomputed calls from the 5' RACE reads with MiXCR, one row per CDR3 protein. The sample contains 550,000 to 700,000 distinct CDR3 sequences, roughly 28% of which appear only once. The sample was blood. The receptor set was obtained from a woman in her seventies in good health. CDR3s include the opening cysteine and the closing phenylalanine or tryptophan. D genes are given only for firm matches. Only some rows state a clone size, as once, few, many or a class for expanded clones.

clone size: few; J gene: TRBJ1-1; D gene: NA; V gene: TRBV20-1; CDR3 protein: CSARDRVGATEAFF; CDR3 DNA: TGCAGTGCTAGAGACCGGGTTGGGGCCACTGAAGCTTTCTTT
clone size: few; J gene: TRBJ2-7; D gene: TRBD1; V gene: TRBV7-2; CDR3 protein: CASSLEVTGGKEQYF; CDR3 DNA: TGTGCCAGCAGCTTAGAGGTGACAGGGGGCAAGGAGCAGTACTTC
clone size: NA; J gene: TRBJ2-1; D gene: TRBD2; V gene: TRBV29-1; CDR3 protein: CSGIAGGSYNEQFF; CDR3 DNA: TGCAGCGGCATAGCGGGGGGTTCCTACAATGAGCAGTTCTTC
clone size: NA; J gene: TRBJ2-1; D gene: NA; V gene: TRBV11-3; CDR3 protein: CASSLERIPNEQFF; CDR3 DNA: TGTGCCAGCAGCTTAGAAAGGATCCCCAATGAGCAGTTCTTC
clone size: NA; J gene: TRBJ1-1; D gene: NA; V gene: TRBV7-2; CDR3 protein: CASSLGPSTEAFF; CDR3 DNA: TGTGCCAGCAGCTTGGGACCTAGCACTGAAGCTTTCTTT
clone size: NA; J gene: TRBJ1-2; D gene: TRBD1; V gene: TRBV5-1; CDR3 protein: CASVGQGGNYGYTF; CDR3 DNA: TGCGCCAGCGTTGGACAGGGAGGGAACTATGGCTACACCTTC
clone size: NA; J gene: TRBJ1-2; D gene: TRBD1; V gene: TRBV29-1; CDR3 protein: CSVGTGGMYGYTF; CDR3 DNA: TGCAGCGTTGGGACAGGGGGCATGTATGGCTACACCTTC
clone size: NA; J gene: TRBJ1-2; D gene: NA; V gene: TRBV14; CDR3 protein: CASSQDGVGVYGYTF; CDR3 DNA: TGTGCCAGCAGCCAAGATGGAGTGGGAGTCTATGGCTACACCTTC
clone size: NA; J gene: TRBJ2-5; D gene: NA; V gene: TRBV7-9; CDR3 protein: CAAQEGSETQYF; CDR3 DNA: TGTGCCGCCCAGGAAGGATCAGAGACCCAGTACTTC
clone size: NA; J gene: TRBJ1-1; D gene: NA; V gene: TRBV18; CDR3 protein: CASPPLRNTEAFF; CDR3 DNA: TGTGCCAGCCCACCACTCAGGAACACTGAAGCTTTCTTT
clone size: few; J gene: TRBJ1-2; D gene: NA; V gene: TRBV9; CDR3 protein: CASSSLPGPRAHGYTF; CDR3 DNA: TGTGCCAGCAGCTCCCTTCCGGGACCAAGGGCCCATGGCTACACCTTC
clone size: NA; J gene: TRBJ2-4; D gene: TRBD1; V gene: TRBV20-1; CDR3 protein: CSAREEGTGEIISGIQYF; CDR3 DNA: TGCAGTGCTAGAGAGGAAGGGACAGGGGAAATTATAAGTGGCATTCAGTACTTC
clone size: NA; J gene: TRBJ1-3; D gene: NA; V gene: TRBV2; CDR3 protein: CASEFQGSGNTIYF; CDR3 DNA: TGTGCCAGCGAATTCCAGGGCTCTGGAAACACCATATATTTT
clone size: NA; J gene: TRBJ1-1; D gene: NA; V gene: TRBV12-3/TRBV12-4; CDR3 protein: CASRIGGNTEAFF; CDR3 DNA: TGTGCCAGCAGAATTGGGGGGAACACTGAAGCTTTCTTT
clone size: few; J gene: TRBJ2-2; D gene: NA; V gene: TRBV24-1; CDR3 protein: CATSMASNTGELFF; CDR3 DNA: TGTGCCACCAGTATGGCCTCGAACACCGGGGAGCTGTTTTTT
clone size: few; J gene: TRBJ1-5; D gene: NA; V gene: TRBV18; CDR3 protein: CASSPRADGNQPQHF; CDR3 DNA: TGTGCCAGCTCACCACGGGCAGACGGCAATCAGCCCCAGCATTTT
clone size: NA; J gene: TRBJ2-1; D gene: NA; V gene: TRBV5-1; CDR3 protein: CASSPRGPNNEQFF; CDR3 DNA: TGCGCCAGCAGCCCCCGGGGGCCCAACAATGAGCAGTTCTTC
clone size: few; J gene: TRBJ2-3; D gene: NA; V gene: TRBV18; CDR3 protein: CASSPARAADTQYF; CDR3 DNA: TGTGCCAGCTCACCAGCGAGAGCTGCAGATACGCAGTATTTT
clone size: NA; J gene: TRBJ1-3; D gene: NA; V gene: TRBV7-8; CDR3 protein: CASSFYTSGNTIYF; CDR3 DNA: TGTGCCAGCAGCTTTTATACCTCTGGAAACACCATATATTTT
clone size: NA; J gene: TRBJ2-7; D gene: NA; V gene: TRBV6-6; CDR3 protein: CASNKTPGTYEQYF; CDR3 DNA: TGTGCCAGCAATAAAACCCCAGGAACCTACGAGCAGTACTTC
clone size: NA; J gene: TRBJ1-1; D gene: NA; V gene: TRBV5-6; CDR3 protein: CASSRSRNTEAFF; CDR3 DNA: TGTGCCAGCAGCCGATCGAGGAACACTGAAGCTTTCTTT
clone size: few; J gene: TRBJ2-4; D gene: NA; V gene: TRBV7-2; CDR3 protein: CASSLAGTLAKNIQYF; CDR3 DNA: TGTGCCAGCAGCTTAGCGGGTACACTAGCCAAAAACATTCAGTACTTC
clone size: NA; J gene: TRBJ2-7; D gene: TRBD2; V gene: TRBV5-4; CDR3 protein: CASSRRTSGGHEQYF; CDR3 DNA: TGTGCCAGCAGCCGCCGGACTAGCGGGGGGCACGAGCAGTACTTC
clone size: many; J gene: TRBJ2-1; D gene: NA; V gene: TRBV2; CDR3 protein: CASSGISGRNEQFF; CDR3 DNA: TGTGCCAGCAGTGGAATAAGCGGGCGGAATGAGCAGTTCTTC
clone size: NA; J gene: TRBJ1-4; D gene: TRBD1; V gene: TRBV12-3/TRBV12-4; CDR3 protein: CASSLNRGSEEKLFF; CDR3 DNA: TGTGCCAGCAGTTTAAACAGGGGGTCGGAAGAAAAACTGTTTTTT
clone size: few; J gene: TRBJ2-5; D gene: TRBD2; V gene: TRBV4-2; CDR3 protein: CASSLKRGGPQETQYF; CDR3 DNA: TGTGCCAGCAGCCTCAAGCGGGGGGGGCCTCAAGAGACCCAGTACTTC
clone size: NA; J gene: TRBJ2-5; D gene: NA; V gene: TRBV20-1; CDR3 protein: CSARAPLETQYF; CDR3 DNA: TGCAGTGCCAGGGCGCCCTTGGAGACCCAGTACTTC
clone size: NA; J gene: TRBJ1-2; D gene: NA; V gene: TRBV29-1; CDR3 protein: CSALPGGSYGYTF; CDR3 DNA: TGCAGCGCCCTCCCCGGGGGGAGCTATGGCTACACCTTC
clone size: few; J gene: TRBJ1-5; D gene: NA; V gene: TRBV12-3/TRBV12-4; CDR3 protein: CASTGDSNQPQHF; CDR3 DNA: TGTGCCAGCACAGGGGACAGCAATCAGCCCCAGCATTTT
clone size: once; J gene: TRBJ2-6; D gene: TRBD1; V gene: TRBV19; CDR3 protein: CASTGGSLSGANVLTF; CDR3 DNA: TGTGCCAGCACAGGGGGTTCGCTCTCTGGGGCCAACGTCCTGACTTTC
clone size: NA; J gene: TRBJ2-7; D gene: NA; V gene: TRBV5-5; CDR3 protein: CASRPSGYEQYF; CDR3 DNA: TGTGCCAGCAGGCCTTCTGGGTACGAGCAGTACTTC
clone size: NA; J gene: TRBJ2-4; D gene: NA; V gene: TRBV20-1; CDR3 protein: CSAYGSPKNIQYF; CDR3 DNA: TGCAGTGCGTACGGATCTCCCAAAAACATTCAGTACTTC
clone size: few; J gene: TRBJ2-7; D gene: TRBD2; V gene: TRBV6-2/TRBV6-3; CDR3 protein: CASSYGLAGGNEQYF; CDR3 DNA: TGTGCCAGCAGTTATGGACTAGCGGGGGGGAACGAGCAGTACTTC
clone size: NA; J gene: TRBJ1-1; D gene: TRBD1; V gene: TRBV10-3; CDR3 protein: CAISKAGTDFNEAFF; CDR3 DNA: TGTGCCATCAGTAAGGCCGGGACAGACTTTAATGAAGCTTTCTTT
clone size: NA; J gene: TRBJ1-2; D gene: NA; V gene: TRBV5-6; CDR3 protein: CASSLGLQGSYGYTF; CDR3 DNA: TGTGCCAGCAGCTTGGGTCTTCAGGGTTCCTATGGCTACACCTTC
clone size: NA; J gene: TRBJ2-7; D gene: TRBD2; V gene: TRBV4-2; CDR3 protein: CASSQVGLAGEKYEQYF; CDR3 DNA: TGTGCCAGCAGCCAAGTTGGGCTAGCGGGGGAGAAGTACGAGCAGTACTTC
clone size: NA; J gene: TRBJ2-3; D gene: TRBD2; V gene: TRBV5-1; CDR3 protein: CASRGAGDDTQYF; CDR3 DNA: TGCGCCAGCAGGGGAGCGGGGGACGATACGCAGTATTTT
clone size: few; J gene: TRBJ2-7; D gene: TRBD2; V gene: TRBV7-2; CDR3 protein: CASSLKGLAGGNSYEQYF; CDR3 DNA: TGTGCCAGCAGCTTAAAGGGACTAGCGGGGGGAAACTCCTACGAGCAGTACTTC
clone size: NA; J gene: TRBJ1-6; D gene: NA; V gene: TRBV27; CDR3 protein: CASSLSYNSPLHF; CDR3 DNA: TGTGCCAGCAGTTTAAGCTATAATTCACCCCTCCACTTT
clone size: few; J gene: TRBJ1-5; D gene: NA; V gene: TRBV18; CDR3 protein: CASSPQGGLSNQPQHF; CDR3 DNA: TGTGCCAGCTCACCTCAAGGGGGGCTAAGCAATCAGCCCCAGCATTTT
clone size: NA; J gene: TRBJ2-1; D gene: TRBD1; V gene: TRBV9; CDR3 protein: CASSEPGQGSHNEQFF; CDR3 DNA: TGTGCCAGCAGCGAGCCGGGACAGGGGTCTCACAATGAGCAGTTCTTC